Each of the 28 T cell receptor beta chains below was sequenced from the same sample in a study of CD8 T cells in ankylosing spondylitis. TCRdb called the 5' RACE reads again in MiXCR, with one record for every CDR3 protein. The sample contains over 75,000 distinct CDR3 sequences, about 9.1% of which appear only once. Material: blood, either unsorted or a sorted T cell fraction (not recorded which). These receptors were collected from a male donor with ankylosing spondylitis or in good health (not recorded which).

This clonotype was recorded many times. The CDR3 reads CASSLEAGSYEQYF. In nucleotides, the CDR3 is TGCGCCAGCAGCTTGGAGGCAGGGTCCTACGAGCAGTACTTC. This chain connects TRBV5-1 to TRBJ2-7, with a possible D match to TRBD1 (5 bases). The ends were cut back, 0 bases at V and 1 base at J, with 8 bases in the middle. The CDR3 is 14 residues long. CDR1 and CDR2 (germline): SGHRS, YFSETQ. Supplemented by reference TRBV5-1 and TRBJ2-7, the full variable domain reads KAGVTQTPRYLIKTRGQQVTLSCSPISGHRSVSWYQQTPGQGLQFLFEYFSETQRNKGNFPGRFSGRQFSNSRSEMNVSTLELGDSALYLCASSLEAGSYEQYFGPGTRLTVT.

J is TRBJ1-2 and V is TRBV10-3; 7 positions match TRBD1. V trimming: 4 bases; J trimming: 2 bases; junction bases outside the gene matches: 4. CDR1 and CDR2 from the germline V gene are ENHRY and SYGVKD. The length of the CDR3 is 14 residues. The chain's CDR3 is CAISGQTGNYGYTF. DNA of the CDR3: TGTGCCATCAGTGGCCAGACAGGGAACTATGGCTACACCTTC.

This clonotype has only a few counts. The chain uses TRBV29-1 and TRBJ2-3, with D unclear. Per germline, CDR1 SQVTM and CDR2 ANQGSEA. Trimming cost V 3 bases and J 5 bases, with 9 bases left between them. The length of the CDR3 is 12 residues. CDR3 sequence reads: CSVDLSGDTQYF. CDR3 coding DNA: TGCAGCGTTGACCTCTCGGGAGATACGCAGTATTTT.

This clonotype came up many times. The V call is TRBV5-1, the J call TRBJ2-3, with TRBD2 identical over 11 bases. Germline CDR1 SGHRS, CDR2 YFSETQ. The CDR3 contains 19 residues. The junction had 12 bases not matched to a gene; V was cut back by 3 bases and J by 0 bases. DNA for the CDR3: TGCGCCAGCAGCTCCGTAACTAGCGGGGGAGTCCCTAGCACAGATACGCAGTATTTT. Translated: CASSSVTSGGVPSTDTQYF.

Only a few counts were recorded for this clonotype. This sequence may be a read error, since a much larger clone differs from it by one base. This chain connects TRBV5-1 to TRBJ2-3; 10 bases are a match to TRBD1. The CDR3 consists of 17 residues. V lost 6 bases and J lost 0; bases outside the gene matches: 10. Germline V CDR1 and CDR2: SGHRS, YFSETQ. CDR3 amino acids: CASTYPPGQGSTDTQYF. Here the CDR3 DNA reads TGCGCCAGCACCTATCCTCCGGGACAGGGGAGCACAGATACGCAGTATTTT.

This clonotype was picked up many times. The V call is TRBV7-2, the J call TRBJ2-3, with TRBD2 identical over 13 bases. Looked up from germline, CDR1 is SGHTA and CDR2 is FQGNSA. The CDR3 totals 16 residues. The ends lost 5 bases at V and 3 bases at J; junction bases unmatched: 5. In DNA, the CDR3 is TGTGCCAGCAGCCGCTTGACTAGCGGGGGGACAGATACGCAGTATTTT. This sequence encodes CASSRLTSGGTDTQYF.

This clonotype occurred many times. CDR3 in amino acids: CASSEIGGGLEDTQYF. The CDR3 DNA reads as TGTGCCAGCAGTGAAATAGGGGGGGGGCTGGAAGATACGCAGTATTTT. The chain recombines TRBV6-1 with TRBJ2-3; possibly TRBD2 for D (7 bases). V was trimmed by 2 bases and J by 5 bases, leaving 17 bases between them. The CDR3 loop spans 16 amino acids. The germline V gene encodes CDR1 MNHNS and CDR2 SASEGT.

This clonotype was detected many times. The genes are TRBV12-3 or TRBV12-4 and TRBJ2-3; D unclear. V lost 0 bases to trimming and J lost 1 base, with 8 bases between them. The CDR3 is 15 residues long. The CDR3 sequence: CASSLAGAGTDTQYF. CDR3 DNA sequence: TGTGCCAGCAGTTTAGCCGGAGCTGGCACAGATACGCAGTATTTT.

This clonotype was recorded a few times. The chain uses TRBV29-1 and TRBJ2-1, with D maybe TRBD2 (5 bases). Per the germline V gene, CDR1 is SQVTM and CDR2 is ANQGSEA. The CDR3 totals 12 residues. V lost 3 bases, J lost 4 bases, and 7 bases lay in between. Written as DNA, the CDR3 is TGCAGCGTTGATGGAGGATACAATGAGCAGTTCTTC. It yields the protein CSVDGGYNEQFF.

Ten or more counts support this clonotype. The V call is TRBV20-1, the J call TRBJ2-3; 7 bases match TRBD1. The CDR3 has 15 residues. Germline V gene data show CDR1 as DFQATT and CDR2 as SNEGSKA (reference sequence). Trimming cost V 4 bases and J 2 bases; bases outside gene matches: 9. The CDR3 is CSATKTGANTDTQYF. The CDR3 region has the DNA TGCAGTGCTACGAAAACAGGGGCCAACACAGATACGCAGTATTTT.

This clonotype was seen many times. The chain is built from TRBV5-1 and TRBJ1-6, with 7 bases identical to TRBD1. V gave up 4 bases and J gave up 7 bases; unmatched junction bases: 8. CDR3 length: 15 residues. Germline loops: CDR1 SGHRS, CDR2 YFSETQ. CDR3 protein: CASSQTGTENSPLHF. Here the CDR3 DNA reads TGCGCCAGCAGCCAGACCGGGACAGAAAATTCACCCCTCCACTTT.

By sample share, this clonotype is medium-sized. The V and J genes are TRBV25-1 and TRBJ2-1; 13 positions match TRBD2. This CDR3 spans 14 amino acids. Looked up from germline, CDR1 is MGHDK and CDR2 is SYGVNS. The V and J ends lost 9 bases and 6 bases, in that order; junction bases with no gene match: 5. DNA for the CDR3: TGTGCCAGTAGACTAGCGGGGGGCCGCAATGAGCAGTTCTTC. Its translation: CASRLAGGRNEQFF. The full variable domain, with the rest looked up from reference TRBV25-1 and TRBJ2-1, is EADIYQTPRYLVIGTGKKITLECSQTMGHDKMYWYQQDPGMELHLIHYSYGVNSTEKGDLSSESTVSRIRTEHFPLTLESARPSHTSQYLCASRLAGGRNEQFFGPGTRLTVL.

This clonotype was counted at least ten times. The rearrangement links TRBV29-1 to TRBJ2-5; 12 bases agree with TRBD2. Germline loops: CDR1 SQVTM, CDR2 ANQGSEA. CDR3 length: 15 amino acids. Germline trimming cut 4 bases from V and 0 bases from J; bases unmatched to any gene: 3. The CDR3 coding sequence is TGCAGCGTTGGTGGGACTAGCGGGTACCAAGAGACCCAGTACTTC. This sequence encodes CSVGGTSGYQETQYF.

Ten or more counts support this clonotype. V is TRBV7-8 and J is TRBJ2-1; perhaps TRBD1 as D (6 bases). The CDR3 is made up of 14 amino acids. V was shortened by 0 bases and J by 6 bases, with 9 bases between the two germline ends. The germline V gene encodes CDR1 SGHVS and CDR2 FQNEAQ. CDR3 in amino acids: CASSLAKQGNEQFF. Written as DNA, the CDR3 is TGTGCCAGCAGCTTAGCGAAACAGGGCAATGAGCAGTTCTTC.

The V and J genes are TRBV7-2 and TRBJ2-2; D remains ambiguous. The CDR3 has 17 amino acids. Per the germline V gene, CDR1 is SGHTA and CDR2 is FQGNSA. V lost 0 bases to trimming and J lost 0 bases, with 11 bases between them. Written as DNA, the CDR3 is TGTGCCAGCAGCTTAGCACGTAATTTCGCGAACACCGGGGAGCTGTTTTTT. It encodes CASSLARNFANTGELFF.

The rearrangement links TRBV20-1 to TRBJ1-5, with 7 positions matching TRBD1. This CDR3 comprises 14 residues. Germline-derived CDR1 and CDR2 are DFQATT and SNEGSKA (reference sequence). V lost 4 bases and J lost 2; bases outside the gene matches: 5. CDR3 coding DNA: TGCAGTGCTATGGGGGGACAGCGCAATCAGCCCCAGCATTTT. It is translated as CSAMGGQRNQPQHF.

This clonotype was picked up many times. The chain uses TRBV7-6 and TRBJ2-7; the match to TRBD2 covers 7 bases. With 5 bases clipped from V and 0 bases from J, the junction kept 13 bases outside the gene matches. This CDR3 is 17 amino acids long. Germline CDR1 is SGHVS and CDR2 is FNYEAQ. The CDR3, as DNA: TGTGCCAGCAGCCCCCTTTCCCCCCCGGGGGGCTCCTACGAGCAGTACTTC. This translates into CASSPLSPPGGSYEQYF.

The chain is built from TRBV28 and TRBJ1-1; TRBD1 might be the D (5 bases). CDR1 is MDHEN, CDR2 SYDVKM, per germline. Trimming took off 1 base at V and 1 base at J, with 16 bases between the two ends. The CDR3 runs to 17 residues. CDR3 nucleotide sequence: TGTGCCAGCAGTTTATTTTCCATTCGGGGCGGGAACACTGAAGCTTTCTTT. Its translation is CASSLFSIRGGNTEAFF. The complete variable domain, with remaining parts taken from reference TRBV28 and TRBJ1-1, reads DVKVTQSSRYLVKRTGEKVFLECVQDMDHENMFWYRQDPGLGLRLIYFSYDVKMKEKGDIPEGYSVSREKKERFSLILESASTNQTSMYLCASSLFSIRGGNTEAFFGQGTRLTVV.

In this sample, this clonotype turned up many times. The chain carries TRBV12-3 or TRBV12-4 and TRBJ2-1; D remains ambiguous. V lost 2 bases and J lost 5, with 10 bases in between. The CDR3 length is 14 residues. The CDR3 region has the DNA TGTGCCAGCAGTTTAAATGACGGTCACAATGAGCAGTTCTTC. Translating gives CASSLNDGHNEQFF.

Many counts were recorded for this clonotype. CDR3 sequence reads: CASSLSSFGRNEQFF. The CDR3 bases are TGTGCCAGCAGCTTGAGTTCGTTTGGTCGCAATGAGCAGTTCTTC. The chain is built from TRBV5-6 and TRBJ2-1; D gene uncertain. CDR3 size: 15 residues. Per germline, CDR1 SGHDT and CDR2 YYEEEE. V dropped 1 base and J dropped 6 bases, with 14 bases sitting between them.

This clonotype came up many times. The genes are TRBV12-3 or TRBV12-4 and TRBJ2-5, with 8 positions matching TRBD2. The CDR3 length is 14 residues. Trimming removed 4 bases from V and 5 bases from J; junction bases left unmatched: 6. The CDR3 nucleotides read TGTGCCAGCAGTTCCTGGACTAGCTCGGAGACCCAGTACTTC. Residues: CASSSWTSSETQYF.

This clonotype was seen repeatedly, ten times or more. This chain links TRBV28 with TRBJ2-7, with D possibly TRBD2 on 7 matching bases. The CDR3 length is 13 residues. The germline V gene has CDR1 MDHEN and CDR2 SYDVKM. Trimming shortened V by 11 bases and J by 1 base, and 15 bases separated the two germline ends. CDR3 nucleotides: TGTGCCGTTGGGAGCGGGACATCCTACGAGCAGTACTTC. Protein sequence: CAVGSGTSYEQYF.

V and J are TRBV2 and TRBJ2-5; the match to TRBD2 covers 14 bases. Trimming at V came to 5 bases and at J to 2 bases, leaving 1 base not matched to a gene. CDR1 SNHLY and CDR2 FYNNEI come from the germline V gene. This CDR3 spans 15 amino acids. The CDR3 DNA follows: TGTGCCAGCAGTTGGACTAGCGGGGGGCAAGAGACCCAGTACTTC. Residues: CASSWTSGGQETQYF.

This clonotype has a count of ten or more. The gene calls are TRBV12-3 or TRBV12-4 and TRBJ1-2; TRBD1 matches 7 bases. The CDR3 contains 14 residues. V gave up 6 bases and J gave up 8 bases; unmatched junction bases: 12. This chain's CDR3 is CASRPQGTGQGYTF. CDR3 nucleotide sequence: TGTGCCAGCAGACCACAGGGGACGGGTCAGGGCTACACCTTC.

This clonotype was detected many times. This chain uses TRBV7-3 with TRBJ2-5; 12 nucleotides match TRBD2. After removal of 5 bases from V and 4 bases from J, the junction contained 2 bases not matched to a gene. Germline lookup yields CDR1 SGHTA and CDR2 FQGTGA. The CDR3 is 14 amino acids. This CDR3 is CASSPGLAGETQYF. The CDR3 DNA reads TGTGCCAGCAGCCCGGGACTAGCGGGAGAGACCCAGTACTTC. The variable domain in full, with the rest retrieved from reference TRBV7-3 and TRBJ2-5, is GAGVSQTPSNKVTEKGKYVELRCDPISGHTALYWYRQSLGQGPEFLIYFQGTGAADDSGLPNDRFFAVRPEGSVSTLKIQRTERGDSAVYLCASSPGLAGETQYFGPGTRLLVL.

In its sample, this clonotype was seen many times. The J gene is TRBJ2-3, the V gene TRBV2, with D uncertain. The germline CDR1 and CDR2 sequences are SNHLY and FYNNEI. CDR3 length: 11 amino acids. Trimming removed 6 bases from V and 9 bases from J, with 10 bases in between. CDR3 region: CASSREDTQYF. As DNA, the CDR3 is TGTGCCAGCAGCAGAGAAGACACGCAGTATTTT.

This clonotype came up many times. The DNA for the CDR3 is TGCGCCAGCAGCCAAGCGGGTCTTGGGGTAGATTCACCCCTCCACTTT. Protein sequence: CASSQAGLGVDSPLHF. The rearrangement joins TRBV4-1 to TRBJ1-6; no firm D call. Between the trimmed V and J ends, which lost 1 base and 8 bases, there was a span of 15 bases. Germline V gene lookup returns CDR1 MGHRA and CDR2 YSYEKL. The CDR3 runs to 16 residues.

This clonotype occurred many times. The chain has TRBV5-1 and TRBJ2-3; no firm D call. V lost 4 bases, J lost 3 bases, and 12 bases lay in between. The length of the CDR3 is 14 residues. Germline V lookup: CDR1 SGHRS, CDR2 YFSETQ. The CDR3 DNA is TGCGCCAGCAGCCCCCAGCTAGGGACAGATACGCAGTATTTT. As protein: CASSPQLGTDTQYF.